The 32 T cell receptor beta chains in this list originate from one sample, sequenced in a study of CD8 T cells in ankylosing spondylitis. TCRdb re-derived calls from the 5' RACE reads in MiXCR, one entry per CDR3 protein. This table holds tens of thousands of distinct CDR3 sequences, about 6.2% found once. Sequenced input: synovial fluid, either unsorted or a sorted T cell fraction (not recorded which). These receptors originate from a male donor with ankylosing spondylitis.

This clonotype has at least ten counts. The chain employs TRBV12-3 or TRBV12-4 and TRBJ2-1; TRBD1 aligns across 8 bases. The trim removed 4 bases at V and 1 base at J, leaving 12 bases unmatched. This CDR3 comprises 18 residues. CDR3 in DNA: TGTGCCAGCAGTTCCTATGCCGGGACAGGTTTTTCCTACAATGAGCAGTTCTTC. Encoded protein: CASSSYAGTGFSYNEQFF.

CDR3 in DNA: TGTGCCAGCAGTGGATACACTGAAGCTTTCTTT. Translated: CASSGYTEAFF. The V call is TRBV2, the J call TRBJ1-1; D unresolved. Germline CDR1 is SNHLY and CDR2 is FYNNEI. Trimming shortened V by 4 bases and J by 3 bases, and 3 bases separated the two germline ends. The CDR3 loop spans 11 amino acids.

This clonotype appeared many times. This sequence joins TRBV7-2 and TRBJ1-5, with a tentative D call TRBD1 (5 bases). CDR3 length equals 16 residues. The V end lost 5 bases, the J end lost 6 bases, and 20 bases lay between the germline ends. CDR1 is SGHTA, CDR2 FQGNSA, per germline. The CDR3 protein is CASSPLGLRGGQPQHF. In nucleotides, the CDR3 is TGTGCCAGCAGCCCGCTAGGGCTAAGGGGTGGTCAGCCCCAGCATTTT.

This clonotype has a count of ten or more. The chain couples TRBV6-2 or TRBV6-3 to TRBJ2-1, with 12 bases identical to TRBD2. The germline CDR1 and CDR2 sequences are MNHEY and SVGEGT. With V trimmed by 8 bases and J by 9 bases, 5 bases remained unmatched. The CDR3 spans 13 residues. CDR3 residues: CASRLAGESEQFF. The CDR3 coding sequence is TGTGCCAGCCGACTAGCGGGAGAGAGTGAGCAGTTCTTC.

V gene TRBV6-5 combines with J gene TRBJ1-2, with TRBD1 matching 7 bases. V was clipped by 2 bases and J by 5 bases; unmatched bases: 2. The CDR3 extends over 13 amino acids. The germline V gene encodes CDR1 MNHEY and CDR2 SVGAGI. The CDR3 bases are TGTGCCAGCAGTTACGACAGGGTTTATGGCTACACCTTC. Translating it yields CASSYDRVYGYTF.

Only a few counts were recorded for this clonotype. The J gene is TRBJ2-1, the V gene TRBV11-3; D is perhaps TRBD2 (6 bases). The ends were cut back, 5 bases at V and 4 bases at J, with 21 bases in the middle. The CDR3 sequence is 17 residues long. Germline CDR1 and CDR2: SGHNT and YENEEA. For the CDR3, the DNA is TGTGCCAGCAGCCCACCAAGGGGTCGGGAGAGTTACAATGAGCAGTTCTTC. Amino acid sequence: CASSPPRGRESYNEQFF.

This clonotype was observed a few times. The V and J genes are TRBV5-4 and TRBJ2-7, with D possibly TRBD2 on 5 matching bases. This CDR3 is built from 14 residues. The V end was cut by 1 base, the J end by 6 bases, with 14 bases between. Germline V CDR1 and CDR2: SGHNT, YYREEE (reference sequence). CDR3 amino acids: CASSLRQVGVEQYF. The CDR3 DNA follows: TGTGCCAGCAGCTTGCGCCAGGTGGGAGTCGAGCAGTACTTC.

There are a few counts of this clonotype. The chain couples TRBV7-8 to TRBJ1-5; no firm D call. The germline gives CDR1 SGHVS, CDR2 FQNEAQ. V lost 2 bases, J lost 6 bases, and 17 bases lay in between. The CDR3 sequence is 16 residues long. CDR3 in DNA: TGTGCCAGCAGCTTAAATAGTGGGTCCCCAGTTCAGCCCCAGCATTTT. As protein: CASSLNSGSPVQPQHF.

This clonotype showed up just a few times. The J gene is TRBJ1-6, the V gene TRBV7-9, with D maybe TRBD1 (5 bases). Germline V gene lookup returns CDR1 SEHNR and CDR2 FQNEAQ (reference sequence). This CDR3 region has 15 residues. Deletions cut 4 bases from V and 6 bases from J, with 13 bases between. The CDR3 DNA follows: TGTGCCAGCAGCTCCGGGACCGGACGTAATTCACCCCTCCACTTT. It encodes CASSSGTGRNSPLHF.

CDR3 sequence reads: CASSPGPAGGTQYF. The DNA for the CDR3 is TGTGCCAGCAGCCCGGGACCGGCAGGGGGGACCCAGTACTTC. This sequence joins TRBV2 and TRBJ2-5; 7 nucleotides line up with TRBD1. The CDR3 sequence is 14 residues long. CDR1 is SNHLY and CDR2 is FYNNEI in the germline V gene. Trimming took 6 bases from V and 7 from J; bases not matched to a gene: 11.

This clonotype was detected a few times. The CDR3: CASSLAGLGVKTQYF. The CDR3 bases are TGCGCCAGCAGCCTTGCGGGCCTGGGGGTGAAGACCCAGTACTTC. The chain carries TRBV4-1 and TRBJ2-5; D possibly matches TRBD1 or TRBD2 (5 bases each). Germline V lookup: CDR1 MGHRA, CDR2 YSYEKL. Trimming took off 4 bases at V and 6 bases at J, with 18 bases between the two ends. This CDR3 has 15 amino acids.

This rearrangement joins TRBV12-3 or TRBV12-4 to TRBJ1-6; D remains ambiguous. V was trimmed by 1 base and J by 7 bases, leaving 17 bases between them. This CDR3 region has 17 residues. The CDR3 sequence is CASSLVVAGHWNSPLHF. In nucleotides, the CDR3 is TGTGCCAGCAGTTTAGTCGTCGCAGGCCACTGGAATTCACCCCTCCACTTT.

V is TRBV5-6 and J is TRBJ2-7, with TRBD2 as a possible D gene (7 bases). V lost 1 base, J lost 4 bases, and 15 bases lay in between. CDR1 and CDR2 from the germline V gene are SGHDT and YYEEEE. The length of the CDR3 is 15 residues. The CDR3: CASSLRGGRRYEQYF. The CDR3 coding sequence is TGTGCCAGCAGCTTGAGGGGGGGGAGGCGTTACGAGCAGTACTTC.

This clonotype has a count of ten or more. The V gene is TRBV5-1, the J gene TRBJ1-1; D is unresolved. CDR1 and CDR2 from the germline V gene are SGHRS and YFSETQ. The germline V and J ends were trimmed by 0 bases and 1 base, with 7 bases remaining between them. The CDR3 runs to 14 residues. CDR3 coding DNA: TGCGCCAGCAGCTTGGGGAGTAGGAACACTGAAGCTTTCTTT. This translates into CASSLGSRNTEAFF. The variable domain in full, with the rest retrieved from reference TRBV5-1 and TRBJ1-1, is KAGVTQTPRYLIKTRGQQVTLSCSPISGHRSVSWYQQTPGQGLQFLFEYFSETQRNKGNFPGRFSGRQFSNSRSEMNVSTLELGDSALYLCASSLGSRNTEAFFGQGTRLTVV.

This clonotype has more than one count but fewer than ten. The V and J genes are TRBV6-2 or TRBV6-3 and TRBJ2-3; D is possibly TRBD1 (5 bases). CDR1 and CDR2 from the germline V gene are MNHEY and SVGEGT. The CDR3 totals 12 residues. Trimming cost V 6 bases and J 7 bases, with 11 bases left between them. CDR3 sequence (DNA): TGTGCCAGCAGCCGCGACAGTTATACGCAGTATTTT. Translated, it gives CASSRDSYTQYF.

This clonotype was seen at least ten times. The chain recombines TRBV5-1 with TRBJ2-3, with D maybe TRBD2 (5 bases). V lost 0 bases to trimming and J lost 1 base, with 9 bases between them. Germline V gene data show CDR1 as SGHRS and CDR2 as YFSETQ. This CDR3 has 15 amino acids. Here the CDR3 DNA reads TGCGCCAGCAGCTTGGATGGGAGTCGCACAGATACGCAGTATTTT. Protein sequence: CASSLDGSRTDTQYF.

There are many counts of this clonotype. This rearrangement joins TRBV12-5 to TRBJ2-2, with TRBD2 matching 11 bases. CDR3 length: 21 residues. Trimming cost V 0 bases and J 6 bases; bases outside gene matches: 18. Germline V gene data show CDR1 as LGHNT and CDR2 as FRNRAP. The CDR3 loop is CASGLVSSLAGGGERAGELFF. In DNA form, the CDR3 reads TGTGCTAGTGGTTTGGTGTCGTCGCTAGCGGGAGGTGGTGAGAGGGCCGGGGAGCTGTTTTTT.

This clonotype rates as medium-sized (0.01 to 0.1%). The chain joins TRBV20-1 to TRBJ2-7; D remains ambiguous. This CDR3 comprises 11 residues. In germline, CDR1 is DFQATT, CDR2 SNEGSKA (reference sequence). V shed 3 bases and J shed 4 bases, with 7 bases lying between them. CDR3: CSARTTYEQYF. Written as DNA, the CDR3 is TGCAGTGCTAGGACAACGTACGAGCAGTACTTC.

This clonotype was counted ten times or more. CDR3 in DNA: TGCGCCAGCAGCGGAGGACTAGCGGGTTACGAGACCCAGTACTTC. It translates to CASSGGLAGYETQYF. The gene calls are TRBV5-1 and TRBJ2-5, with TRBD2 matching 11 bases. After removal of 4 bases from V and 5 bases from J, the junction contained 7 bases not matched to a gene. CDR3 length: 15 residues. Looked up from germline, CDR1 is SGHRS and CDR2 is YFSETQ. The variable domain in full, completed from reference TRBV5-1 and TRBJ2-5, reads KAGVTQTPRYLIKTRGQQVTLSCSPISGHRSVSWYQQTPGQGLQFLFEYFSETQRNKGNFPGRFSGRQFSNSRSEMNVSTLELGDSALYLCASSGGLAGYETQYFGPGTRLLVL.

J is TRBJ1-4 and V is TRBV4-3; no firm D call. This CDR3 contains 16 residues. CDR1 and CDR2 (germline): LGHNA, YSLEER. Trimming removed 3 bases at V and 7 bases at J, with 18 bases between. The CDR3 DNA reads TGCGCCAGCAGCCAGACGGGGTCAACCCTGGGTGAAAAACTGTTTTTT. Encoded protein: CASSQTGSTLGEKLFF.

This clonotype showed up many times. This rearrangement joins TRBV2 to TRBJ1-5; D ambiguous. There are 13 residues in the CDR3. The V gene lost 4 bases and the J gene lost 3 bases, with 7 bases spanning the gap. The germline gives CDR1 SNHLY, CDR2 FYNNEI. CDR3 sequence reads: CASSVDTNQPQHF. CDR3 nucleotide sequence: TGTGCCAGCAGTGTGGATACCAATCAGCCCCAGCATTTT.

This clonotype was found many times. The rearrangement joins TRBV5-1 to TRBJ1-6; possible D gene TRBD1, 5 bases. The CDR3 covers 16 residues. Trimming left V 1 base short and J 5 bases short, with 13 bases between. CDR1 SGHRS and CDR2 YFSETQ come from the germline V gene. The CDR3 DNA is TGCGCCAGCAGCTTGAGGGGAGGAACAAATAATTCACCCCTCCACTTT. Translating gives CASSLRGGTNNSPLHF.

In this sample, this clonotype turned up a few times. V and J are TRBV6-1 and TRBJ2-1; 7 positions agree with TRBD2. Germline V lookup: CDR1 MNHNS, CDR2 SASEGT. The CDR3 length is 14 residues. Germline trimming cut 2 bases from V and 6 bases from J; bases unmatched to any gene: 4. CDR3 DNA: TGTGCCAGCAGTGAATTAGGGAGGGCCAATGAGCAGTTCTTC. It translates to CASSELGRANEQFF.

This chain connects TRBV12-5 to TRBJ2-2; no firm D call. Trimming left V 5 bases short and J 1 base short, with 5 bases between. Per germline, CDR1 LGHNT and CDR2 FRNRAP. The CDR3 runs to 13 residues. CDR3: CASGNRNTGELFF. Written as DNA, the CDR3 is TGTGCTAGTGGTAACAGGAACACCGGGGAGCTGTTTTTT.

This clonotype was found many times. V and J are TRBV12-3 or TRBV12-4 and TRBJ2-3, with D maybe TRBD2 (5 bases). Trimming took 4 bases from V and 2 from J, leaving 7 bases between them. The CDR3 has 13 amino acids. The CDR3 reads CASSSRATDTQYF. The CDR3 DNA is TGTGCCAGCAGTTCGAGGGCCACAGATACGCAGTATTTT.

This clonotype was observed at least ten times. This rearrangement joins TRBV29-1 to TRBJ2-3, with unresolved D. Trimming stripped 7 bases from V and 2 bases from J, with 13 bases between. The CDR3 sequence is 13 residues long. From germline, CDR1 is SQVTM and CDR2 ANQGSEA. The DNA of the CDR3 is TGCAGCGACTACACGATACACACAGATACGCAGTATTTT. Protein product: CSDYTIHTDTQYF.

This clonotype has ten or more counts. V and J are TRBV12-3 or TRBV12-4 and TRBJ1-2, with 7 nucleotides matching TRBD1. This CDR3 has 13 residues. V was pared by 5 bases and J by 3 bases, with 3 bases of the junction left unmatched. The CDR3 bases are TGTGCCAGCAGTCCCGGACAGGACTATGGCTACACCTTC. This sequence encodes CASSPGQDYGYTF.

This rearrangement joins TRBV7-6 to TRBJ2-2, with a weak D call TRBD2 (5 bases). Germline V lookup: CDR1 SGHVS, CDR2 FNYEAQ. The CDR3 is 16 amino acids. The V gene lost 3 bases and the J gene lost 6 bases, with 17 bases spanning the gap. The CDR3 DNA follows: TGTGCCAGCAGCTTCGGGTTTAGAGGGCTGTCCGGGGAGCTGTTTTTT. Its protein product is CASSFGFRGLSGELFF.

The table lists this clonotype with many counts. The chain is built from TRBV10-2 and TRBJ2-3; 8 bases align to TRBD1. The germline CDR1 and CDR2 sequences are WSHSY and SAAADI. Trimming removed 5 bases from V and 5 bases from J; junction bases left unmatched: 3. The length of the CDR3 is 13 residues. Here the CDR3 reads CASSQGARDTQYF. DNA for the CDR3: TGCGCCAGCAGTCAGGGGGCGAGAGATACGCAGTATTTT.

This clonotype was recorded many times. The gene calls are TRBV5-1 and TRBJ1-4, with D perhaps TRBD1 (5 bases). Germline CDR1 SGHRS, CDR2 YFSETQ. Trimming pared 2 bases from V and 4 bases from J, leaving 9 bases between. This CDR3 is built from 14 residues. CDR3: CASSLGVYNEKLFF. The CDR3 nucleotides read TGCGCCAGCAGCTTAGGGGTTTATAATGAAAAACTGTTTTTT.

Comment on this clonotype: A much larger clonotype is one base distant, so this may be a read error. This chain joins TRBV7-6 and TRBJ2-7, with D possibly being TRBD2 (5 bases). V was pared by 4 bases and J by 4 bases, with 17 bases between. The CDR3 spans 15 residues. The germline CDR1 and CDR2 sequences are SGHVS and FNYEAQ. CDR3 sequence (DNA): TGTGCCAGCAGCTCTGGACTGAGCTCCCGATACGAGCAGTACTTC. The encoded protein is CASSSGLSSRYEQYF.

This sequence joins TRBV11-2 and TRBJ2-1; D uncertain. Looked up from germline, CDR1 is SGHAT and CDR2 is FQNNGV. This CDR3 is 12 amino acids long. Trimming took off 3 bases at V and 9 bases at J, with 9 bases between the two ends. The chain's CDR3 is CASSLLAGEQFF. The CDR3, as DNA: TGTGCCAGCAGCTTGTTGGCAGGTGAGCAGTTCTTC.